This TCR beta chain was identified during a study of CD8 T cells in Susac syndrome. Sequencing of TCR beta covered CD8+ and CD4+ T cells obtained from blood. TEMRA cells were FACS-enriched and CD8+ and CD4+ T cells negatively isolated. Random hexamers served to reverse transcribe roughly 0.45 to 1 ug RNA. The amplification used immunoSEQ multiplex PCR on TCR beta CDR3; it spanned 54 Vbeta and 13 Jbeta. TCRdb reprocessed the immunoSEQ multiplex PCR reads with MiXCR, giving one entry per CDR3 protein. The table shows more than 150,000 distinct CDR3 sequences, with around 92% occurring only once. The CDR3 spans 12 residues. CDR1 and CDR2 (germline): LGHNA, YSLEER. The V end lost 3 bases, the J end lost 5 bases, and 7 bases lay between the germline ends.

The V gene is TRBV4-3, the J gene TRBJ1-2, with a tentative D call TRBD1 (5 bases). The TCR was taken from a human donor in good health. The sequenced sample was CD4+ T cells from PBMCs. CDR3 residues: CASSHDSYGYTF. The CDR3 DNA reads TGCGCCAGCAGCCACGACAGTTATGGCTACACCTTC.